This entry lists 18 T cell receptor beta chains sequenced from one sample in a study of cytomegalovirus exposure and HLA in healthy donors (dated by TCRdb to about 2017). Library preparation used the immunoSEQ multiplex PCR assay. For the multiplex PCR, a mixture combining 60 forward primers for TCR Vbeta segments and 13 reverse primers for TCR Jbeta segments was used. In TCRdb, the immuneACCESS table is reduced to in-frame sequences with V and J assigned. These tables do not hold every clone; where another copy was compared, an unresolved V gene accounts for under half, and the others remain unexplained. The sample table lists around 210,000 clones, 70% to 90% of them with a count of one. The ten largest clones capture 0.24% of the sample. Material: PBMCs. The receptors derive from a girl aged 2 to 10 in good health and CMV-seronegative.

This clone was found a few times. The chain recombines TRBV6-4 with TRBJ1-1, with 11 bases aligning to TRBD1. The trim removed 6 bases at V and 4 bases at J, leaving 4 bases unmatched. Germline V gene data show CDR1 as MRHNA and CDR2 as SNTAGT. The CDR3 is 14 residues long. The CDR3 sequence is CASSSGTGGTEAFF. CDR3 DNA: TGTGCCAGCAGCTCCGGGACAGGGGGCACTGAAGCTTTCTTT.

V is TRBV7-9 and J is TRBJ1-1; 7 bases agree with TRBD1. Germline CDR1 SEHNR, CDR2 FQNEAQ (reference sequence). The ends lost 10 bases at V and 5 bases at J; junction bases unmatched: 10. This CDR3 is built from 13 residues. CDR3 loop: CATSILQGTEAFF. The CDR3 region has the DNA TGTGCCACAAGTATACTACAGGGGACTGAAGCTTTCTTT.

This clone was counted a single time. The chain couples TRBV11-3 to TRBJ2-3; 15 bases align to TRBD2. This CDR3 has 16 residues. CDR1 is SGHNT and CDR2 is YENEEA in the germline V gene. J lost 5 bases, V lost 5 bases, and 5 bases had no gene match. The CDR3 loop reads CASSAGLAGGGDTQYF. In nucleotides, the CDR3 is TGTGCCAGCAGCGCGGGACTAGCGGGAGGCGGAGATACGCAGTATTTT.

This chain uses TRBV19 with TRBJ1-2; 7 positions agree with TRBD1. CDR1 is LNHDA and CDR2 is SQIVND in the germline V gene (reference sequence). Trimming removed 3 bases from V and 6 bases from J; junction bases left unmatched: 10. The CDR3 covers 15 residues. The CDR3: CASSISRGPRDGYTF. For the CDR3, the DNA is TGTGCCAGTAGTATCTCGAGGGGGCCGAGGGATGGCTACACCTTC.

With respect to this clone: This same CDR3 is encoded by further DNA sequences in the sample. The rearrangement joins TRBV5-1 to TRBJ1-2; D is uncertain. This CDR3 has 12 amino acids. Germline loops: CDR1 SGHRS, CDR2 YFSETQ. V was clipped by 0 bases and J by 5 bases, with 5 bases between them. The CDR3 sequence: CASSLDSYGYTF. The CDR3 DNA sequence: TGCGCCAGCAGCTTGGACAGTTATGGCTACACCTTC.

This chain links TRBV20-1 with TRBJ1-2, with D uncertain. The length of the CDR3 is 11 residues. Germline CDR1 DFQATT, CDR2 SNEGSKA (reference sequence). Trimming took 5 bases from V and 8 from J, leaving 12 bases between them. The CDR3 nucleotides read TGCAGTGCTCCCGACACTTCCGGCTACACCTTC. Protein product: CSAPDTSGYTF.

The chain joins TRBV25-1 to TRBJ2-7, with D maybe TRBD2 (6 bases). Germline values: CDR1 MGHDK, CDR2 SYGVNS. The CDR3 is made up of 13 amino acids. With 8 bases removed from V and 3 bases from J, the gap between germline ends came to 14 bases. The CDR3 region is CASARLGGYEQYF. The CDR3, as DNA: TGTGCCAGCGCCCGACTGGGGGGCTACGAGCAGTACTTC.

This rearrangement joins TRBV20-1 to TRBJ1-4; D not resolved. The length of the CDR3 is 11 residues. V was shortened by 7 bases and J by 7 bases, with 10 bases between the two germline ends. Germline CDR1 reads DFQATT; CDR2 reads SNEGSKA (reference sequence). The CDR3 reads CSGTGFEKLFF. The CDR3 nucleotides read TGCAGTGGCACGGGGTTTGAAAAACTGTTTTTT.

J is TRBJ2-5 and V is TRBV4-1; 7 nucleotides line up with TRBD2. Germline-derived CDR1 and CDR2 are MGHRA and YSYEKL. The CDR3 extends over 13 amino acids. After removal of 4 bases from V and 3 bases from J, the junction contained 2 bases not matched to a gene. CDR3 loop: CASSRAGEETQYF. CDR3 bases: TGCGCCAGCAGCCGTGCGGGGGAAGAGACCCAGTACTTC.

The chain employs TRBV6-1 and TRBJ2-3; TRBD2 is a possible D gene (7 bases). The CDR3 is 15 amino acids. Looked up from germline, CDR1 is MNHNS and CDR2 is SASEGT. V lost 7 bases, J lost 2 bases, and 16 bases lay in between. The CDR3 sequence: CASNRKGGTTDTQYF. CDR3 DNA sequence: TGTGCCAGCAATAGAAAGGGGGGGACCACAGATACGCAGTATTTT.

V and J are TRBV6-5 and TRBJ1-5, with 8 bases that match TRBD1. Germline assignment: CDR1 MNHEY and CDR2 SVGAGI. The CDR3 consists of 14 residues. J was trimmed by 3 bases and V by 6 bases; bases with no gene match: 4. CDR3 region: CASSPDRANQPQHF. CDR3 DNA: TGTGCCAGCAGCCCGGACAGGGCCAATCAGCCCCAGCATTTT.

The rearrangement joins TRBV7-9 to TRBJ2-7, with 12 bases matching TRBD2. CDR1 is SEHNR, CDR2 FQNEAQ, per germline (reference sequence). CDR3 length: 15 amino acids. V lost 4 bases and J lost 5; bases outside the gene matches: 6. CDR3 loop: CASSSVTSGRNEQYF. In DNA form, the CDR3 reads TGTGCCAGCAGCTCAGTAACTAGCGGGAGGAACGAGCAGTACTTC.

Comments on this clone: Other nucleotide sequences in the sample specify the same CDR3. The chain has TRBV19 and TRBJ1-1; the match to TRBD1 covers 8 bases. CDR3 size: 11 residues. The germline CDR1 and CDR2 sequences are LNHDA and SQIVND (reference sequence). V shed 9 bases, J shed 6 bases, and the junction held 3 bases outside the gene matches. The CDR3, as DNA: TGTGCCAGCACGACAGGGGCTGAAGCTTTCTTT. Its protein is CASTTGAEAFF.

The chain is built from TRBV29-1 and TRBJ2-1, with 14 bases identical to TRBD2. Trimming cost V 5 bases and J 0 bases; bases outside gene matches: 12. The length of the CDR3 is 19 residues. Germline V gene sequence: CDR1 SQVTM, CDR2 ANQGSEA. DNA of the CDR3: TGCAGCGTTAGAGGGACTAGCGGGAGAGATTTTAGCTCCTACAATGAGCAGTTCTTC. Translating gives CSVRGTSGRDFSSYNEQFF.

This clone has a single count. The junction differs from germline at one of its ends, possibly a read error. This chain connects TRBV7-9 to TRBJ2-3; the D is unclear. CDR1 is SEHNR and CDR2 is FQNEAQ in the germline V gene (reference sequence). This CDR3 is 16 amino acids long. The DNA for the CDR3 is TGTTCCAGCAGCTTGCTGGCAGCGCGAAGCACAGATACGCAGTATTTT. Translating gives CSSSLLAARSTDTQYF.

With respect to this clone: At one of its ends the junction is not consistent with the germline gene, which may arise from a read error. The V gene is TRBV7-9, the J gene TRBJ1-5; TRBD1 might be the D (5 bases). The CDR3 extends over 14 amino acids. Germline values: CDR1 SEHNR, CDR2 FQNEAQ (reference sequence). As DNA, the CDR3 is TGTTCCAGCAGCTTGGGACTTTTCGATCAGCCCCAGCATTTT. Translated, it gives CSSSLGLFDQPQHF. Using reference TRBV7-9 and TRBJ1-5 for the parts outside the CDR3, the full variable domain is DTGVSQNPRHKITKRGQNVTFRCDPISEHNRLYWYRQTLGQGPEFLTYFQNEAQLEKSRLLSDRFSAERPKGSFSTLEIQRTEQGDSAMYLCSSSLGLFDQPQHFGDGTRLSIL.

This clone was seen a handful of times. The gene calls are TRBV6-6 and TRBJ2-3; maybe TRBD2 (6 bases). CDR1 is MNHNY and CDR2 is SVGAGI in the germline V gene (reference sequence). The length of the CDR3 is 16 residues. V shed 5 bases and J shed 1 base, with 16 bases lying between them. The CDR3 DNA follows: TGTGCCAGCAGTCCATGGGGGGTTGAAGGCACAGATACGCAGTATTTT. Protein product: CASSPWGVEGTDTQYF.

The chain uses TRBV30 and TRBJ2-7; 7 bases match TRBD1. Germline V gives CDR1 GTSNPN, CDR2 SVGIG (reference sequence). With V trimmed by 5 bases and J by 9 bases, 13 bases remained unmatched. CDR3 length: 13 residues. The CDR3 sequence: CAWHPGTASGQYF. Written as DNA, the CDR3 is TGTGCCTGGCATCCCGGGACAGCCAGCGGGCAGTACTTC.